These 2 T cell receptor beta chains were sequenced from one sample in a study of T cells in tuberculosis. Sorting used thawed, overnight-rested PBMC stained with anti-CD3, a viability dye and GMM-loaded CD1B tetramer. The CD1B tetramers carried C32 glucose monomycolate purified from Rhodococcus equi. The table came from immunoSEQ multiplex PCR; TCRdb's copy has only in-frame clones and leaves some out. The data contain 85,000 to 90,000 clones, under 95% of them singletons. Sequencing used CD1b-GMM tetramer-negative cells sorted from PBMCs. These receptors were obtained from an adult woman with latent tuberculosis.

The chain is built from TRBV6-1 and TRBJ2-1, with TRBD2 matching over 9 bases. There are 15 residues in the CDR3. V gave up 6 bases and J gave up 9 bases; unmatched junction bases: 12. The germline CDR1 and CDR2 sequences are MNHNS and SASEGT. The CDR3 spells CASSPKSGGPSEQFF. The CDR3 bases are TGTGCCAGCAGCCCGAAGAGCGGGGGGCCAAGTGAGCAGTTCTTC.

This rearrangement joins TRBV29-1 to TRBJ1-2, with D perhaps matching TRBD1 (5 bases). The CDR3 runs to 12 residues. Germline V lookup: CDR1 SQVTM, CDR2 ANQGSEA. V lost 4 bases to trimming and J lost 7 bases, with 13 bases between them. CDR3 DNA: TGCAGCGTTGTGGGGGGTAAGGGTGGCTACACCTTC. Its translation: CSVVGGKGGYTF.